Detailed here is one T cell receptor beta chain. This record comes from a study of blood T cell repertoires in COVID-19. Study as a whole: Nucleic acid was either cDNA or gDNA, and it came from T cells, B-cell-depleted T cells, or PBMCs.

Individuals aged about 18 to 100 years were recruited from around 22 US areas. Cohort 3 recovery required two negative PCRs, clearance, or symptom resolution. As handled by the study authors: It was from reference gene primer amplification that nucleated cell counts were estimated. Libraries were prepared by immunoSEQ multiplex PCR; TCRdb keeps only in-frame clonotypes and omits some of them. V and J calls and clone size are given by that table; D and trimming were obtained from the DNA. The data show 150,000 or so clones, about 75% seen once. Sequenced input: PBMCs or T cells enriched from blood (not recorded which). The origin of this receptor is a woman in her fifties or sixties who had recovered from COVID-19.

The CDR3 here is CASGQGQETQYF. The CDR3 DNA follows: TGTGCCAGCGGACAGGGTCAAGAGACCCAGTACTTC. This rearrangement joins TRBV7-9 to TRBJ2-5, with TRBD1 matching over 8 bases. The CDR3 extends over 12 amino acids. CDR1 is SEHNR and CDR2 is FQNEAQ in the germline V gene (reference sequence). With V trimmed by 8 bases and J by 2 bases, 1 base remained unmatched.